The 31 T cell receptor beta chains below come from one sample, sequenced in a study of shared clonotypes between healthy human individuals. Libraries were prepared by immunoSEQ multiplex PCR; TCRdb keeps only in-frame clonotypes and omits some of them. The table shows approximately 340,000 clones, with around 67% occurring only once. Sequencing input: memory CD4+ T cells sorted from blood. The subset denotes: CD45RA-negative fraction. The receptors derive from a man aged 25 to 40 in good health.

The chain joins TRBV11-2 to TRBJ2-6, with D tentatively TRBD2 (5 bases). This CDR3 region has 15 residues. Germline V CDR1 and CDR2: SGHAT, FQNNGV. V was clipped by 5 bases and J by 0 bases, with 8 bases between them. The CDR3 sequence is CASSLALSGANVLTF. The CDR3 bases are TGTGCCAGCAGCCTAGCTCTCTCTGGGGCCAACGTCCTGACTTTC.

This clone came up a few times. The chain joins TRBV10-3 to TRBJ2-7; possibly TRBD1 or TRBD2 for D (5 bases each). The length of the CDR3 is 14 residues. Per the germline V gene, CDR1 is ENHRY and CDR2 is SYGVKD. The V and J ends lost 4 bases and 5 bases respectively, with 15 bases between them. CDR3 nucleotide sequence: TGTGCCATCAGTGGGGGACGGAGTGGGCACGAGCAGTACTTC. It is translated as CAISGGRSGHEQYF.

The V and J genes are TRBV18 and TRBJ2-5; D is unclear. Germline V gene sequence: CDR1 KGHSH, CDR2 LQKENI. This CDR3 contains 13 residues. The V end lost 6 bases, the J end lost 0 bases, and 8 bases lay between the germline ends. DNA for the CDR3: TGTGCCAGCTCGGCCCAGCACCAAGAGACCCAGTACTTC. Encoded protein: CASSAQHQETQYF.

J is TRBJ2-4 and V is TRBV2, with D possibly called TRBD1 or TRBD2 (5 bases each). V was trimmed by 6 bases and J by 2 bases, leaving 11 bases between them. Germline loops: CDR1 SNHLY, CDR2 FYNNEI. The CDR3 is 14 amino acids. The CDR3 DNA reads TGTGCCAGCAGGCCCGGGACGACCAAAAACATTCAGTACTTC. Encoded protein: CASRPGTTKNIQYF.

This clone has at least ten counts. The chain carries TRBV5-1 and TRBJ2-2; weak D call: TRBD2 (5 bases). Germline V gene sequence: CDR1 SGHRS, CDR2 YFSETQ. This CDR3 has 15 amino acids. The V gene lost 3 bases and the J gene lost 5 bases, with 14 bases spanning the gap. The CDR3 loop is CASSSGGSRTGELFF. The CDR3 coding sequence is TGCGCCAGCAGCTCGGGTGGGAGCCGAACCGGGGAGCTGTTTTTT.

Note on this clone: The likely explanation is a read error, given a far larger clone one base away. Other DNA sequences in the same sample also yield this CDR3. CDR3 protein: CASSQGTASLPGVGSYEQYF. The CDR3 DNA sequence: TGTGCCAGCAGCCAAGGGACGGCTAGCTTACCCGGGGTCGGGTCCTACGAGCAGTACTTC. This chain links TRBV14 with TRBJ2-7, with D possibly matching TRBD2 (5 bases). Germline loops: CDR1 SGHDN, CDR2 FVKESK. This CDR3 spans 20 amino acids. Trimming removed 1 base from V and 1 base from J, with 26 bases in between.

The CDR3 DNA reads TGTGCCAGCAGCTCCACAGGGTACATTCAGTACTTC. Amino acids: CASSSTGYIQYF. V usage is TRBV7-9 and J usage is TRBJ2-4, with D perhaps matching TRBD1 (6 bases). The CDR3 covers 12 residues. The V gene's germline CDR1 is SEHNR and CDR2 FQNEAQ (reference sequence). V was cut by 4 bases and J by 8 bases, with 9 bases left in between.

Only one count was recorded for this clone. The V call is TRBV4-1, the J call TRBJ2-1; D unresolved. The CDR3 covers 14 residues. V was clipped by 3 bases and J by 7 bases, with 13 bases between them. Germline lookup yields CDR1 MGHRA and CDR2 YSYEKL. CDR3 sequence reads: CASSQDPTGNEQFF. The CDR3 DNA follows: TGCGCCAGCAGCCAGGACCCTACTGGGAATGAGCAGTTCTTC.

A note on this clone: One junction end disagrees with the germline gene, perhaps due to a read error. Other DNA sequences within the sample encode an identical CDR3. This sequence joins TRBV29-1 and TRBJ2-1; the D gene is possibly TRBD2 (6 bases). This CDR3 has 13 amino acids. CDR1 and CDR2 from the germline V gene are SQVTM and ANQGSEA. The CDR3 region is CSVEGSGYNEQFF. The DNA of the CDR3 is TGCAGCGTGGAAGGTAGCGGATACAATGAGCAGTTCTTC.

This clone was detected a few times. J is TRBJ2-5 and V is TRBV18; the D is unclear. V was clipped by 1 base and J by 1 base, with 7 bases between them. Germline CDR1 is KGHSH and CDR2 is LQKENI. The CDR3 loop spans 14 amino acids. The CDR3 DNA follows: TGTGCCAGCTCACCACGGGATTTCCAAGAGACCCAGTACTTC. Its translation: CASSPRDFQETQYF.

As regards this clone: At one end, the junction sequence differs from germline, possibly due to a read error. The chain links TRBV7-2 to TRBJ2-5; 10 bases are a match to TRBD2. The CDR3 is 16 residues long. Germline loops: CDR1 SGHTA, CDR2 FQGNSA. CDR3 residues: CASSHLAGDPPESQYF. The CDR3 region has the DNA TGTGCCAGCAGCCATCTAGCGGGAGATCCCCCAGAGTCCCAGTACTTC.

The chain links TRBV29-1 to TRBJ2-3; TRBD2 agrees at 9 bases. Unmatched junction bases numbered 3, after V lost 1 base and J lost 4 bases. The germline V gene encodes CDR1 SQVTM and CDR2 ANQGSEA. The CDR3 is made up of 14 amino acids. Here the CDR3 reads CSVEGGRGSDTQYF. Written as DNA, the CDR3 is TGCAGCGTTGAAGGCGGGAGGGGGTCAGATACGCAGTATTTT.

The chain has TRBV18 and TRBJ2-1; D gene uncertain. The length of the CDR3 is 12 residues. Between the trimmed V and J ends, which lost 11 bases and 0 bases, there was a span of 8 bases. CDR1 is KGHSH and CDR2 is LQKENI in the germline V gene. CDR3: CAPAGSYNEQFF. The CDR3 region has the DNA TGTGCCCCGGCCGGCTCCTACAATGAGCAGTTCTTC. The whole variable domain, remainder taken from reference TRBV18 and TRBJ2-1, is NAGVMQNPRHLVRRRGQEARLRCSPMKGHSHVYWYRQLPEEGLKFMVYLQKENIIDESGMPKERFSAEFPKEGPSILRIQQVVRGDSAAYFCAPAGSYNEQFFGPGTRLTVL.

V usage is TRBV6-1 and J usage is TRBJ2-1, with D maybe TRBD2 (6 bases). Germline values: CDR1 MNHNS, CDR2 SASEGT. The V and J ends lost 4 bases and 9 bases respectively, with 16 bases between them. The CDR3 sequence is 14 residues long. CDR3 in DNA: TGTGCCAGCAGTGGCATGACTAGTCTCGGTGAGCAGTTCTTC. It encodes CASSGMTSLGEQFF.

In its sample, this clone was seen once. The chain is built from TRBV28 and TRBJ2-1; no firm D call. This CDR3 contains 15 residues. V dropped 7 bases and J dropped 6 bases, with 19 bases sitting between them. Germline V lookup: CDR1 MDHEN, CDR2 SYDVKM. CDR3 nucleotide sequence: TGTGCCAGCACCTCAGCCACATTCGAGGCCAATGAGCAGTTCTTC. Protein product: CASTSATFEANEQFF.

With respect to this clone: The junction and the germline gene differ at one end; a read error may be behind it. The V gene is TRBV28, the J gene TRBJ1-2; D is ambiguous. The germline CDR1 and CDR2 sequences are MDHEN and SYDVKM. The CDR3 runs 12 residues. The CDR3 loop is CASSPPKGGRVF. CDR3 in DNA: TGTGCCAGCAGTCCCCCCAAGGGAGGGCGGGTCTTC.

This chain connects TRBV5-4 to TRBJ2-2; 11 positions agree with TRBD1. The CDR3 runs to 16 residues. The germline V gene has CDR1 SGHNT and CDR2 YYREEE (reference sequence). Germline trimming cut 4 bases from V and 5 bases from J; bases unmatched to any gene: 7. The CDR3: CASSLGQGAITGELFF. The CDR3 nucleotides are TGTGCCAGCAGCCTCGGACAGGGGGCAATTACCGGGGAGCTGTTTTTT.

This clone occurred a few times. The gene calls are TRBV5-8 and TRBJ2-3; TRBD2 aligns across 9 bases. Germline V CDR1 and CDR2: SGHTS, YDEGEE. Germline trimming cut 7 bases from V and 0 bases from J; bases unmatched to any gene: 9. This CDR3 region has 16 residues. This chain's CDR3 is CASQTSGPASTDTQYF. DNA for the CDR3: TGTGCCAGCCAGACTAGCGGACCCGCTAGCACAGATACGCAGTATTTT.

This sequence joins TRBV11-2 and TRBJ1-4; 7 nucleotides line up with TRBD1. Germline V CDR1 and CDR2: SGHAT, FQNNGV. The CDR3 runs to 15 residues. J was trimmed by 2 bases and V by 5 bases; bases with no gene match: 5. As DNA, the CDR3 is TGTGCCAGCAGCGCCCGACAGGGCACTAATGAAAAACTGTTTTTT. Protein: CASSARQGTNEKLFF. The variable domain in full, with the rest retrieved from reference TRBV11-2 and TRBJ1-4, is EAGVAQSPRYKIIEKRQSVAFWCNPISGHATLYWYQQILGQGPKLLIQFQNNGVVDDSQLPKDRFSAERLKGVDSTLKIQPAKLEDSAVYLCASSARQGTNEKLFFGSGTQLSVL.

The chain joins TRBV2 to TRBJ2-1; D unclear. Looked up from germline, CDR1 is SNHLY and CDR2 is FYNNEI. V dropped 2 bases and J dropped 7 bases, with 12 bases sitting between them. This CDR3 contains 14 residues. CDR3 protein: CASSENRLGNEQFF. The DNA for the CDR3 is TGTGCCAGCAGTGAAAATCGGTTGGGGAATGAGCAGTTCTTC.

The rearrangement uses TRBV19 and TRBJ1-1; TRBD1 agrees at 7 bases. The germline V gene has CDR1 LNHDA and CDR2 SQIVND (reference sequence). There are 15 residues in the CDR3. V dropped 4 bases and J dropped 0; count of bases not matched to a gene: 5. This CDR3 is CASSKQGNMNTEAFF. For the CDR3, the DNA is TGTGCCAGTAGTAAACAGGGGAACATGAACACTGAAGCTTTCTTT.

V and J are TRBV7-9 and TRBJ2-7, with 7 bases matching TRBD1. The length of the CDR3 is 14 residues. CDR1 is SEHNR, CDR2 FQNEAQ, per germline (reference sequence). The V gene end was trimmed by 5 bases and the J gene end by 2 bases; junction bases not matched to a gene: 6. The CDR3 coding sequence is TGTGCCAGCAGCCGACAGGGATTCGCCTACGAGCAGTACTTC. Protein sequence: CASSRQGFAYEQYF.

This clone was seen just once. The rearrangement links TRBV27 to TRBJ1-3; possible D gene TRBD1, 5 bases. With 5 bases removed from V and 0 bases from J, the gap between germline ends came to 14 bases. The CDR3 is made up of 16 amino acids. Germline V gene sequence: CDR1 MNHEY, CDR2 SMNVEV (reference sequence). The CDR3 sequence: CASSPRTPSSGNTIYF. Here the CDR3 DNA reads TGTGCCAGCAGTCCCCGGACACCAAGCTCTGGAAACACCATATATTTT.

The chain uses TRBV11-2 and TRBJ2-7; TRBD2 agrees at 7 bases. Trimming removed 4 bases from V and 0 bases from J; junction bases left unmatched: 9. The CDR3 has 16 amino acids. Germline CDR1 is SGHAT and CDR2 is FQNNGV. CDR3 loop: CASSSLSGRSSYEQYF. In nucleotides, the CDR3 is TGTGCCAGCAGCTCGCTCTCCGGGAGGAGCTCCTACGAGCAGTACTTC.

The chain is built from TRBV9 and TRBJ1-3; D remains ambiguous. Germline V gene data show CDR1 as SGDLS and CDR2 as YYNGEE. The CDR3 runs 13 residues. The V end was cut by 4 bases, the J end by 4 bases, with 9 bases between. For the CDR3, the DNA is TGTGCCAGCAGCAATATGGAGGGAAACACCATATATTTT. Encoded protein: CASSNMEGNTIYF.

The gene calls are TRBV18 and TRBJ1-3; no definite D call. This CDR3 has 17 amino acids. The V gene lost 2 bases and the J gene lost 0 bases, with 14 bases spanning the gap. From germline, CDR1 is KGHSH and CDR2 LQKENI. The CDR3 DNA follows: TGTGCCAGCTCACCAGACGCGGCAGGAAGCTCTGGAAACACCATATATTTT. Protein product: CASSPDAAGSSGNTIYF.

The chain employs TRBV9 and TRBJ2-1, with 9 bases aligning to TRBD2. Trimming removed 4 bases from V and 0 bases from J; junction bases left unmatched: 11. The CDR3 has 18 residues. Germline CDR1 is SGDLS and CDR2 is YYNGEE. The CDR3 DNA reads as TGTGCCAGCAGCCCTGCCGGGACTAGCCTCAGCTCCTACAATGAGCAGTTCTTC. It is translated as CASSPAGTSLSSYNEQFF.

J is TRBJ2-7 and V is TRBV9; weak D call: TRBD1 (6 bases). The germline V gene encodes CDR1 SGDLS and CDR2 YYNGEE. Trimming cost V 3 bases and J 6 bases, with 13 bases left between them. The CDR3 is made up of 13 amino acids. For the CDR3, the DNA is TGTGCCAGCAGCGCCGGACAGATCAGCGAGCAGTACTTC. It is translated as CASSAGQISEQYF.

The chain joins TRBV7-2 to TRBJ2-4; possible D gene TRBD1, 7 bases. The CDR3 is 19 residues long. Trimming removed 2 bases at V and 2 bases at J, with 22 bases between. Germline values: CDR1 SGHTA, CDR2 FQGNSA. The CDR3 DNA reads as TGTGCCAGCAGCTTATTCCCCCCCAGGGGGGACTTAACCAAAAACATTCAGTACTTC. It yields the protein CASSLFPPRGDLTKNIQYF.

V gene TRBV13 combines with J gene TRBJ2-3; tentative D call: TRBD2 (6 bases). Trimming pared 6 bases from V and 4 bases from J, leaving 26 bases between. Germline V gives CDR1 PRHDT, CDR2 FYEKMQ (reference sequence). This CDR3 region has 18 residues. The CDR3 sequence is CASRNNYLVPGEADTQYF. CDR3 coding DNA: TGTGCCAGCAGAAACAACTACTTGGTACCGGGAGAAGCAGATACGCAGTATTTT.

CDR3 sequence reads: CASSNAGGLGYTF. The CDR3 nucleotides are TGTGCCAGCAGCAACGCAGGGGGCCTGGGCTACACCTTC. The gene calls are TRBV7-9 and TRBJ1-2; TRBD1 agrees at 8 bases. With V trimmed by 5 bases and J by 8 bases, 7 bases remained unmatched. The CDR3 contains 13 residues. CDR1 is SEHNR and CDR2 is FQNEAQ in the germline V gene (reference sequence).